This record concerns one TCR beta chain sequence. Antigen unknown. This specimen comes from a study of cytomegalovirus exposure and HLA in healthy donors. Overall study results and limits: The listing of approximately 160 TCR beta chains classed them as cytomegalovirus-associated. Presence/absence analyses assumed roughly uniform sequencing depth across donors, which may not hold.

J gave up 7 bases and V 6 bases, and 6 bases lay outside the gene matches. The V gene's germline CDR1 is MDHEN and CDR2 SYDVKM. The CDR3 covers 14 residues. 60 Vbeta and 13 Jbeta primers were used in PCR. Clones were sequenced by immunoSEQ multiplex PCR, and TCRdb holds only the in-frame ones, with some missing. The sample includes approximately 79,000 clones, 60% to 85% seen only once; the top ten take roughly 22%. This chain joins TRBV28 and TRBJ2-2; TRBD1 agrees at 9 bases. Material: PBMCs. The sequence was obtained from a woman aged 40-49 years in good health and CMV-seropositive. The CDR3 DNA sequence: TGTGCCAGCAGAACAGGGGGCGGGGGCGGGGAGCTGTTTTTT. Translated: CASRTGGGGGELFF.